The rows below give T cell receptor beta chains drawn from one sample of a study of CD8+ T cells in alopecia areata. Sequenced by immunoSEQ multiplex PCR; TCRdb stores in-frame clones only, minus some. The sample records tens of thousands of clones, under 75% being singletons. The sequences come from CD8+ T cells sorted from blood, collected at week 0. Every receptor here comes from a human donor with alopecia areata. The CDR3 runs from the conserved cysteine through the conserved F or W. The D gene is left open where the match is weak. The size of a clone is reported for some rows only, either as once, few or many, or as a class for expanded clones.

v_call	clone_size	d_call	j_call	cdr3_nt	cdr3_aa
TRBV28	.	TRBD1	TRBJ1-1	TGTGCCAGCAGTCAACGGACAGGGAACACTGAAGCTTTCTTT	CASSQRTGNTEAFF
TRBV5-1	.	TRBD2	TRBJ2-3	TGCGCCAGCAGCTTGGGACTAGCGGACACAGATACGCAGTATTTT	CASSLGLADTDTQYF
TRBV7-6	few	.	TRBJ1-3	TGTGCCAGCAGCTTAGTGAGACCCAGCTCTGGAAACACCATATATTTT	CASSLVRPSSGNTIYF
TRBV7-9	few	.	TRBJ2-1	TGTGCCAGCAGCCAAATGGCCAATGAGCAGTTCTTC	CASSQMANEQFF
TRBV7-3	.	.	TRBJ2-3	TGTGCCAGCAGCTCAGGGGTTGGAGGGACAGATACGCAGTATTTT	CASSSGVGGTDTQYF
TRBV2	.	.	TRBJ2-1	TGTGCCAGCAGTGGCGGTTACCGATACGAGCAGTTCTTC	CASSGGYRYEQFF
TRBV7-9	once	TRBD1	TRBJ2-5	TGTGCCAGCAGCTTAGCGGGACAGGGTTTGATGGGAGAGACCCAGTACTTC	CASSLAGQGLMGETQYF
TRBV7-9	few	.	TRBJ1-3	TGTGCCAGCAGAGAACCCGGTGCGCGAAACACCATATATTTT	CASREPGARNTIYF
TRBV5-1	.	.	TRBJ1-2	TGCGCCAGCAGCGGCCCAGGGAACTATGGCTACACCTTC	CASSGPGNYGYTF
TRBV7-2	.	TRBD2	TRBJ2-5	TGTGCCAGCAGCGTGGGACTAGCGGGAGTTGTGGGGGAGACCCAGTACTTC	CASSVGLAGVVGETQYF
TRBV29-1	few	.	TRBJ1-2	TGCAGCGTGTACAGGGCCTATGGCTACACCTTC	CSVYRAYGYTF
TRBV5-4	many	TRBD1	TRBJ1-4	TGTGCCAGCAGCCGGGCCGGACAGGATGAAAAACTGTTTTTT	CASSRAGQDEKLFF
TRBV11-2	.	.	TRBJ2-5	TGTGCCAGCAGAGGGGGGGAGACCCAGTACTTC	CASRGGETQYF
TRBV5-1	.	.	TRBJ2-7	TGCGCCAGCAGCTTGGTCGGTAAAACCTACGAGCAGTACTTC	CASSLVGKTYEQYF
TRBV4-1	.	.	TRBJ2-3	TGCGCCAGCAGCGAGGGGCCAGGTAGAATGGATACGCAGTATTTT	CASSEGPGRMDTQYF
TRBV7-2	few	.	TRBJ2-3	TGTGCCAGCAGCGACCAACGATTCACAGATACGCAGTATTTT	CASSDQRFTDTQYF
TRBV29-1	few	.	TRBJ2-3	TGCAGCGTTGTACAGTCGGGCGGGAGCACAGATACGCAGTATTTT	CSVVQSGGSTDTQYF
TRBV25-1	once	.	TRBJ2-1	TGTGCCAGCAGTGAATTAACCGGGGTTTCCTACAATGAGCAGTTCTTC	CASSELTGVSYNEQFF
TRBV5-6	.	TRBD1	TRBJ2-5	TGTGCCAGCAGCTTACGGACAGGGGGAGTACAAGAGACCCAGTACTTC	CASSLRTGGVQETQYF
TRBV25-1	.	TRBD1	TRBJ1-1	TGTGCCAGCAGTAGGACAGGGGGTAAGGGCACTGAAGCTTTCTTT	CASSRTGGKGTEAFF
TRBV25-1	.	.	TRBJ2-5	TGTGCCAGCAGTTTAATCAGGGGAGTGATGGAGACCCAGTACTTC	CASSLIRGVMETQYF
TRBV5-1	.	TRBD2	TRBJ2-7	TGCGCCAGCAGCCCCAGCGGGATTCCCCACGAGCAGTACTTC	CASSPSGIPHEQYF
TRBV5-1	.	.	TRBJ1-2	TGCGCCAGCAGGGCAGACGGCAACCTACTCGGCTACACCTTC	CASRADGNLLGYTF
TRBV30	.	.	TRBJ1-1	TGTGCCTGGGATGCCGGGGGTGGCGACCCTGAAGCTTTCTTT	CAWDAGGGDPEAFF
TRBV28	.	TRBD1	TRBJ2-4	TGTGCCAGCAGCCTCGACAGGGGGCGGGACATTCAGTACTTC	CASSLDRGRDIQYF
TRBV7-9	.	TRBD1	TRBJ2-7	TGTGCCAGCAGCGCCTGGACAGGGTCAGACGAGCAGTACTTC	CASSAWTGSDEQYF
TRBV14	.	.	TRBJ1-2	TGTGCCAGCAGCCAAGTGAAGGGCTCCTATGGCTACACCTTC	CASSQVKGSYGYTF
TRBV5-1	.	.	TRBJ2-5	TGCGCCAGCAGCTTGGTGGGGACTTTTGGGAAAGAGACCCAGTACTTC	CASSLVGTFGKETQYF
TRBV29-1	.	.	TRBJ1-1	TGCAGCGCTGACGACAGTTCAATGAACACTGAAGCTTTCTTT	CSADDSSMNTEAFF
TRBV10-3	.	TRBD1	TRBJ1-2	TGTGCCATCAGTGAGCCAAGGACAGGGGAGGAAAACTATGGCTACACCTTC	CAISEPRTGEENYGYTF
TRBV7-2	.	.	TRBJ2-2	TGTGCCAGCAGCTTGGACCCGGCCGGGGAGCTGTTTTTT	CASSLDPAGELFF
TRBV25-1	.	.	TRBJ1-1	TGTGCCAGCAGTGAAGGGTACACTGAAGCTTTCTTT	CASSEGYTEAFF
TRBV5-6	.	.	TRBJ1-5	TGTGCCAGCAGCTTGTCGGCAGGGAGACAGCCCCAGCATTTT	CASSLSAGRQPQHF
TRBV7-9	few	.	TRBJ2-1	TGTGCCAGCAGCTTAGTAGACGCTGTCATTGGGCAGTTCTTC	CASSLVDAVIGQFF
TRBV27	.	.	TRBJ1-1	TGTGCCAGCAGTTTACGTTGGGGGACTGAAGCTTTCTTT	CASSLRWGTEAFF
TRBV27	.	TRBD1	TRBJ2-7	TGTGCCAGCAGTTTATCGATGAGACAGGGGGTCTACGAGCAGTACTTC	CASSLSMRQGVYEQYF
TRBV5-1	.	.	TRBJ2-7	TGCGCCAGCAGCGCACCAGGTCCCGAGCAGTACTTC	CASSAPGPEQYF
TRBV27	.	.	TRBJ1-5	TGTGCCAGCAGTGGAGTGGGGGGGACTCAGCCCCAGCATTTT	CASSGVGGTQPQHF
TRBV4-1	.	.	TRBJ2-2	TGCGCCAGCAGCCTCCGACAGATAGACACCGGGGAGCTGTTTTTT	CASSLRQIDTGELFF
TRBV5-1	.	TRBD1	TRBJ2-7	TGCGCCAGCAGCTTGGGGTTGACAGGGACCTACGAGCAGTACTTC	CASSLGLTGTYEQYF
TRBV5-1	.	.	TRBJ2-3	TGCGCCAGCAGCTTGGCCTTTCACACAGATACGCAGTATTTT	CASSLAFHTDTQYF
TRBV21-1	.	.	TRBJ2-2	TGTGCCAGCAGCAAAGACTGGATGTTTTTT	CASSKDWMFF
TRBV7-2	once	.	TRBJ1-2	TGTGCCAGCAGCTTCAACCCGGTGCGGCTTGGCTACACCTTC	CASSFNPVRLGYTF
TRBV7-9	.	.	TRBJ2-7	TGTGCCAGCAGCTTAGACGGGAGCGAGCAGTACTTC	CASSLDGSEQYF
TRBV5-1	.	.	TRBJ2-5	TGCGCCAGCAAGGGAACCCTTGGGACCCGAGGAGGAGAGACCCAGTACTTC	CASKGTLGTRGGETQYF
TRBV5-1	few	TRBD2	TRBJ2-1	TGCGCCAGCAGCTTGGTTTCTAGCGGGAGTAGGAATGAGCAGTTCTTC	CASSLVSSGSRNEQFF
TRBV27	.	.	TRBJ2-1	TGTGCCAGCAGTACCAGAGAGGTGGAGGAGCAGTTCTTC	CASSTREVEEQFF
TRBV4-1	.	TRBD2	TRBJ2-7	TGCGCCAGCAGCCGCGGGGAGGGACGGAACGAGCAGTACTTC	CASSRGEGRNEQYF
TRBV27	.	TRBD1	TRBJ2-7	TGTGCCAGCAGTTTCGGGACAGGGGGCTTGAGGGAGCAGTACTTC	CASSFGTGGLREQYF
TRBV6-1	.	.	TRBJ1-2	TGTGCCAGCAGTCGGGACTTCGCGATGTCCTATGGCTACACCTTC	CASSRDFAMSYGYTF
TRBV19	.	.	TRBJ1-2	TGTGCCAGTAGTATGGACCCCCGACTGAGCTATGGCTACACCTTC	CASSMDPRLSYGYTF
TRBV19	.	.	TRBJ1-5	TGTGCCAGTAGCCCTTGGGGCCGACATCAGCCCCAGCATTTT	CASSPWGRHQPQHF
TRBV30	.	TRBD1	TRBJ1-2	TGTGCCTGGGGACAGGGAGGGTCTGGCTACACCTTC	CAWGQGGSGYTF
TRBV5-8	few	TRBD2	TRBJ2-3	TGTGCCAGCAGCTTGGGGACTAGCGGGATTGGAGGCACAGATACGCAGTATTTT	CASSLGTSGIGGTDTQYF
TRBV7-9	few	.	TRBJ2-2	TGTGCCAGCAGCTTCTCCCGAAGGTCCGGGGAGCTGTTTTTT	CASSFSRRSGELFF
TRBV4-3	few	TRBD1	TRBJ2-7	TGCGCCAGCAGCCAAGAAGATACCGGGACAGGGAGAATCTACGAGCAGTACTTC	CASSQEDTGTGRIYEQYF
TRBV5-1	few	.	TRBJ1-1	TGCGCCAGCAGCCCCTCCCCTCAGGGGAACGCTGAAGCTTTCTTT	CASSPSPQGNAEAFF